Below, one T cell receptor beta chain is given with its context. These data come from a study of beta chain features in type 1 diabetes. Across the study: Taken together, all samples contributed 95 million to 110 million examined sorted cells.

The CDR3 consists of 12 residues. Reverse transcribing all isolated RNA meant expressed TCRB transcripts were sequenced. The average read count of naive, central memory and regulatory T cell samples was a few million. The method was immunoSEQ multiplex PCR; TCRdb's version includes in-frame clones alone and lacks a portion of them. This sample has roughly 370,000 clones, with around 14% found just once. The clonotype originates from a man aged 25-40 years in good health. The chain combines TRBV21-1 with TRBJ2-7; no DNA check was done on the table's D call, TRBD1. TRBV21-1 is tagged as a pseudogene. The material sequenced was naive CD4+ T cells from blood. CDR3 in DNA: TGTGCCAGACAGGGTGTATCCTACGAGCAGTACTTC. Translation gives CARQGVSYEQYF.